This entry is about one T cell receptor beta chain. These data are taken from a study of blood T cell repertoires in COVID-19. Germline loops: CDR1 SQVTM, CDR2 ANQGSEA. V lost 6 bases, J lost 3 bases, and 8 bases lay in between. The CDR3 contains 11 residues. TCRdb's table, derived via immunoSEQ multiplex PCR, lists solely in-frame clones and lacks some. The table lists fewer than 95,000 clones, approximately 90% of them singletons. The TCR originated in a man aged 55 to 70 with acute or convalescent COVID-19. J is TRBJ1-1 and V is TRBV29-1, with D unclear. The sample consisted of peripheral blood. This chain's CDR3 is CSVPSDTEAFF. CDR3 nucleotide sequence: TGCAGCGTACCCTCGGACACTGAAGCTTTCTTT.